This T cell receptor (beta chain) emerged from a study of blood T cell repertoires in COVID-19. V gave up 6 bases and J gave up 4 bases, with 13 bases separating them. The CDR3 has 13 amino acids. Germline values: CDR1 MNHEY, CDR2 SVGAGI. Sequenced by immunoSEQ multiplex PCR; TCRdb stores in-frame clones only, minus some. Here the sample spans under 300,000 clones, approximately 85% being singletons. Sequenced sample: peripheral blood. The TCR sequence derives from a young woman with acute or convalescent COVID-19. The chain has TRBV6-5 and TRBJ2-7; D perhaps matches TRBD1 (6 bases). The chain's CDR3 is CASRLGQSYEQYF. The CDR3 nucleotides read TGTGCCAGCAGACTAGGACAGTCTTACGAGCAGTACTTC.